This TCR beta chain was sequenced for a study of glioma-infiltrating T cells. TCR alpha and beta CDR3 regions were amplified from RNA using iRepertoire nested multiplex PCR. For one-step reverse transcription and amplification, 100-400 ng of tissue mRNA or PBMC total RNA was used. TCRdb ran MiXCR on the multiplex PCR reads and lists one entry per CDR3 protein. Here the sample spans approximately 190,000 distinct CDR3 sequences, over 25% being singletons. Notes on the study in general: Above-expected tissue-blood divergence occurred in all gliomas, most in low-grade ones.

This clonotype was detected ten times or more. Its antigen is undetermined. Sequenced sample: glioma tissue, nonneoplastic brain tissue, or PBMCs (not recorded which). The receptor was derived from a human donor with low-grade glioma or glioblastoma, undergoing nonglioma brain surgery, or in good health (not recorded which).

The CDR3 loop is CASSFRREGNYEQYF. CDR3 nucleotides: TGTGCCAGCAGTTTTCGGCGGGAGGGTAACTACGAGCAGTACTTC. The chain has TRBV12-3 or TRBV12-4 and TRBJ2-7, with 9 nucleotides matching TRBD2. The CDR3 is made up of 15 amino acids. V gave up 3 bases and J gave up 3 bases; unmatched junction bases: 6.